A selection of T cell receptor beta chains follows, all from one sample in a study of blood T cell repertoires in COVID-19. TCRdb's table, derived via immunoSEQ multiplex PCR, lists solely in-frame clones and lacks some. The sample has around 150,000 clones, approximately 84% seen once. The specimen was peripheral blood. These TCRs come from a man aged 65 to 85 with acute or convalescent COVID-19. CDR3s leave out the opening cysteine and the closing phenylalanine or tryptophan. The size entry is marked missing in some rows and otherwise reads once, few, many or a size class.

cdr3_aa	j_call	clone_size	v_call
ASTRYSNQPQH	TRBJ1-5	once	TRBV19
ASSQDRYNEQF	TRBJ2-1	once	TRBV14
ASTYFAYEQY	TRBJ2-7	NA	TRBV6-5
ASSLASAFGETQY	TRBJ2-5	once	TRBV5-1
ASSQELQILPDTQY	TRBJ2-3	few	TRBV4-2
ASSERRWGGGYT	TRBJ1-2	NA	TRBV6-1
ASSPWTDRPEQY	TRBJ2-7	NA	TRBV11-2
ASSVGQTGGDSPLH	TRBJ1-6	NA	TRBV9
ASSRGLDTEAF	TRBJ1-1	NA	TRBV6-5
ASSLGGPQWPQH	TRBJ1-5	once	TRBV7-9
ASSRQPGEPQH	TRBJ1-5	NA	TRBV7-2
ASSASTHSGANVLT	TRBJ2-6	NA	TRBV7-3
ASSLGDRVFEKLF	TRBJ1-4	NA	TRBV7-6
AISESGGADTQY	TRBJ2-3	NA	TRBV10-3
ASSLGTENEKLF	TRBJ1-4	NA	TRBV2
ASSYDRVGGTQY	TRBJ2-5	NA	TRBV5-6
ATRLRCPTDTQY	TRBJ2-3	NA	TRBV23-1
ASGSGGGAINEKLF	TRBJ1-4	NA	TRBV28
ASSEEQGGTEAF	TRBJ1-1	NA	TRBV25-1
ASSLMVSGIDGLEQF	TRBJ2-1	NA	TRBV5-1
ATGQGVGNIQY	TRBJ2-4	NA	TRBV24-1
ATSDPGRGAYEQY	TRBJ2-7	once	TRBV24-1
ASKASGSNTGELF	TRBJ2-2	NA	TRBV2
ASSVGAGPNTGELF	TRBJ2-2	NA	TRBV9
ASSDGLAGSYNEQF	TRBJ2-1	NA	TRBV5-4
ASSQAALQTGSGNTIY	TRBJ1-3	NA	TRBV3-1/TRBV3-2
ASDKDFSSYEQY	TRBJ2-7	NA	TRBV6-6
ATTTDQSTYEQY	TRBJ2-7	NA	TRBV10-3
ASSLRASPLH	TRBJ1-6	NA	TRBV28
ASSVVEGKAF	TRBJ1-1	NA	TRBV9
ASSRGGGDFFRDTQY	TRBJ2-3	NA	TRBV3-1/TRBV3-2
ASTPSGRPPQSGELF	TRBJ2-2	NA	TRBV28
ASSYRDRPGNEQF	TRBJ2-1	NA	TRBV6-2/TRBV6-3
ASLPGLANTGELF	TRBJ2-2	NA	TRBV6-5
ASSPTGSWNTEAF	TRBJ1-1	NA	TRBV3-1/TRBV3-2
ASRGASGNTIY	TRBJ1-3	once	TRBV19
ASSRDVSGNTIY	TRBJ1-3	NA	TRBV7-9
ASSDPGGGRIIAEAF	TRBJ1-1	many	TRBV6-1
ATEDGAGKGTDTQY	TRBJ2-3	NA	TRBV19
ASGGQRKNTGELF	TRBJ2-2	NA	TRBV6-5
ASRRSGGRSYT	TRBJ1-2	NA	TRBV28
SVGGLAEQTQY	TRBJ2-5	NA	TRBV29-1
ASSLDGQKPQH	TRBJ1-5	NA	TRBV7-9
SASPLALSTDTQY	TRBJ2-3	NA	TRBV20-1
AHTGQGAGGANVLT	TRBJ2-6	NA	TRBV28
ASSQDPGTRGAF	TRBJ1-1	NA	TRBV4-2
ASSLRQGGNEQF	TRBJ2-1	NA	TRBV7-9
ASRAQGFGQPQH	TRBJ1-5	NA	TRBV25-1
ASSWRQDDSPLH	TRBJ1-6	NA	TRBV5-5
ATSRDDEGDEQY	TRBJ2-7	NA	TRBV15
ASSQVRGRVSGNTIY	TRBJ1-3	NA	TRBV3-1/TRBV3-2
ASSPRQGEYEQY	TRBJ2-7	NA	TRBV18
ASSPNVADNEQF	TRBJ2-1	NA	TRBV5-1
ASSRGQEEKLF	TRBJ1-4	NA	TRBV18
ASSAGDRDTYEQY	TRBJ2-7	NA	TRBV2